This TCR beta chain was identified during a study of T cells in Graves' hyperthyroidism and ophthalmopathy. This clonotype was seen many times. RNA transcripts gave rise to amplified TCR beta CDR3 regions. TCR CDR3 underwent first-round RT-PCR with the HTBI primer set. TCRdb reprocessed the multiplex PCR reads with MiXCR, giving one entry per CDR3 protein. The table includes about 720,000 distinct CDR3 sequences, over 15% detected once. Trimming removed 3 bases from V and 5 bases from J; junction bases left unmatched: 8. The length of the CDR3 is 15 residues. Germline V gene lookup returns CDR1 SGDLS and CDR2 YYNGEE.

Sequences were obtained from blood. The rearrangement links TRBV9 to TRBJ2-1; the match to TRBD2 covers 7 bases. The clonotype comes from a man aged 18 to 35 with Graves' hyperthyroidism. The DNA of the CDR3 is TGTGCCAGCAGCGCGACTAGCCGGGGAGACAATGAGCAGTTCTTC. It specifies CASSATSRGDNEQFF.